These 13 T cell receptor beta chains came from one sample sequenced in a study of blood T cell repertoires in COVID-19. The repertoire was sequenced with immunoSEQ multiplex PCR; TCRdb's copy has only in-frame clones and lacks some. Here the sample spans roughly 290,000 clones, roughly nine tenths being singletons. Material for sequencing was PBMCs or T cells enriched from blood (not recorded which). The source is a middle-aged woman who had recovered from COVID-19.

This clone was detected only once. The chain couples TRBV6-5 to TRBJ1-3; D is ambiguous. Germline assignment: CDR1 MNHEY and CDR2 SVGAGI. This CDR3 has 15 residues. V shed 2 bases and J shed 4 bases, with 12 bases lying between them. In DNA form, the CDR3 reads TGTGCCAGCAGTTACGGGTCAGGCGCCGGAAACACCATATATTTT. It is translated as CASSYGSGAGNTIYF.

The chain combines TRBV30 with TRBJ1-4, with unresolved D. The length of the CDR3 is 14 residues. With 1 base removed from V and 8 bases from J, the gap between germline ends came to 14 bases. Per the germline V gene, CDR1 is GTSNPN and CDR2 is SVGIG (reference sequence). The CDR3: CAWSDWKAGEKLFF. CDR3 bases: TGTGCCTGGAGTGACTGGAAGGCGGGAGAAAAACTGTTTTTT.

The V call is TRBV27, the J call TRBJ2-3; 11 bases fit TRBD2. V lost 5 bases, J lost 4 bases, and 8 bases stayed unmatched. The CDR3 totals 16 residues. CDR1 is MNHEY, CDR2 SMNVEV, per germline (reference sequence). The chain's CDR3 is CASSRDSGLAADTQYF. The DNA for the CDR3 is TGTGCCAGCAGTAGAGACTCGGGACTAGCGGCAGATACGCAGTATTTT.

The genes are TRBV6-5 and TRBJ2-1, with TRBD2 identical over 7 bases. V lost 4 bases to trimming and J lost 12 bases; unmatched junction nucleotides: 15. CDR3 size: 15 residues. CDR1 is MNHEY, CDR2 SVGAGI, per germline. The CDR3 DNA reads as TGTGCCAGCAGTTGGGGTCGAGCGGGAAGTTCCTCGCAGTTCTTC. Protein: CASSWGRAGSSSQFF.

This sequence joins TRBV7-8 and TRBJ2-1; D possibly corresponds to TRBD2 (7 bases). V was pared by 7 bases and J by 0 bases, with 22 bases between. CDR3 length: 18 residues. Germline V gene sequence: CDR1 SGHVS, CDR2 FQNEAQ. CDR3 in amino acids: CASNSRGAGASSYNEQFF. In DNA, the CDR3 is TGTGCCAGCAACTCCAGAGGTGCGGGGGCGAGCTCCTACAATGAGCAGTTCTTC.

This clone was recorded once. The rearrangement uses TRBV4-3 and TRBJ2-2; 8 bases map to TRBD1. Trimming at V came to 4 bases and at J to 6 bases, leaving 10 bases not matched to a gene. CDR3 length equals 16 residues. Germline CDR1 and CDR2: LGHNA and YSLEER. The CDR3 nucleotides are TGCGCCAGCAGCCGATTGACAGGGGATGGGTCCGGGGAGCTGTTTTTT. As protein: CASSRLTGDGSGELFF.

The V and J genes are TRBV2 and TRBJ1-4; 8 nucleotides line up with TRBD1. Per the germline V gene, CDR1 is SNHLY and CDR2 is FYNNEI. The CDR3 extends over 15 amino acids. Trimming at V came to 6 bases and at J to 7 bases, leaving 10 bases not matched to a gene. CDR3 in amino acids: CASRETGASGEKLFF. The CDR3 nucleotides are TGTGCCAGCAGAGAGACAGGGGCCAGCGGTGAAAAACTGTTTTTT.

The V and J genes are TRBV7-8 and TRBJ1-2; no reliable D call. Per germline, CDR1 SGHVS and CDR2 FQNEAQ. The CDR3 sequence is 14 residues long. The V gene lost 2 bases and the J gene lost 6 bases, with 13 bases spanning the gap. CDR3 loop: CASSLLGRGNGYTF. CDR3 nucleotides: TGTGCCAGCAGCTTATTAGGTAGAGGAAATGGCTACACCTTC. The variable domain in full, with the rest retrieved from reference TRBV7-8 and TRBJ1-2, is GAGVSQSPRYKVAKRGQDVALRCDPISGHVSLFWYQQALGQGPEFLTYFQNEAQLDKSGLPSDRFFAERPEGSVSTLKIQRTQQEDSAVYLCASSLLGRGNGYTFGSGTRLTVV.

This chain uses TRBV3-1 (or the pseudogene TRBV3-2) with TRBJ1-5; D is undetermined. This CDR3 has 13 amino acids. The V gene's germline CDR1 is LGHDT and CDR2 YNNKEL (reference sequence). Trimming cost V 5 bases and J 7 bases, with 12 bases left between them. CDR3 in amino acids: CASSDQTEQPQHF. The CDR3 DNA reads as TGTGCCAGCAGCGACCAAACGGAGCAGCCCCAGCATTTT.

The chain carries TRBV7-2 and TRBJ1-1; 7 nucleotides line up with TRBD1. Germline values: CDR1 SGHTA, CDR2 FQGNSA. J gave up 4 bases and V 5 bases, and 10 bases lay outside the gene matches. The length of the CDR3 is 15 residues. This chain's CDR3 is CASSKDRAGGTEAFF. The CDR3 region has the DNA TGTGCCAGCAGCAAAGACAGGGCGGGAGGCACTGAAGCTTTCTTT.

The chain carries TRBV28 and TRBJ2-1; perhaps TRBD2 as D (7 bases). Trimming stripped 10 bases from V and 4 bases from J, with 17 bases between. This CDR3 comprises 14 residues. Germline values: CDR1 MDHEN, CDR2 SYDVKM. CDR3 bases: TGTGCCATACGGGGAGGGGGGGGATACAATGAGCAGTTCTTC. Translating it yields CAIRGGGGYNEQFF.

The sample holds one count of this clone. The chain links TRBV7-2 to TRBJ2-3; TRBD2 is a possible D gene (5 bases). The length of the CDR3 is 15 residues. Germline CDR1 and CDR2: SGHTA and FQGNSA. The V end was cut by 2 bases, the J end by 3 bases, with 12 bases between. Here the CDR3 DNA reads TGTGCCAGCAGCTTATCCTCGGGGTCTACAGATACGCAGTATTTT. This encodes CASSLSSGSTDTQYF.

This chain connects TRBV6-5 to TRBJ2-1; D perhaps matches TRBD1 (5 bases). Germline V gives CDR1 MNHEY, CDR2 SVGAGI. The V end lost 8 bases, the J end lost 6 bases, and 17 bases lay between the germline ends. The CDR3 is 14 amino acids. The CDR3 is CASDTLGRVNEQFF. The CDR3 region has the DNA TGTGCCAGCGACACCCTGGGGCGTGTCAATGAGCAGTTCTTC.